Below are 32 T cell receptor beta chains sequenced from a single sample in a study of blood T cell repertoires in COVID-19. Assay used: immunoSEQ multiplex PCR; TCRdb lists only in-frame clones, some missing. Among some 420,000 clones listed, over 75% were seen once. The material sequenced was PBMCs or T cells enriched from blood (not recorded which). The receptors were sampled from a man between 25 and 39 years old who had recovered from COVID-19.

This chain joins TRBV11-3 and TRBJ2-1, with D perhaps matching TRBD2 (5 bases). The V end lost 2 bases, the J end lost 9 bases, and 11 bases lay between the germline ends. The germline V gene has CDR1 SGHNT and CDR2 YENEEA. The CDR3 has 13 residues. CDR3 amino acids: CASSLRERREQFF. In nucleotides, the CDR3 is TGTGCCAGCAGCTTACGGGAAAGACGTGAGCAGTTCTTC.

The table lists this clone with a count of one. This sequence joins TRBV3-1 (or the pseudogene TRBV3-2) and TRBJ2-1, with 8 bases fitting TRBD2. The J segment lost 6 bases and the V segment lost 0 bases, leaving 4 bases of the junction unmatched. The CDR3 is 15 residues long. Germline-derived CDR1 and CDR2 are LGHDT and YNNKEL (reference sequence). The CDR3 reads CASSQDLAGFNEQFF. CDR3 bases: TGTGCCAGCAGCCAAGATCTAGCGGGCTTCAATGAGCAGTTCTTC.

The chain links TRBV6-2 or TRBV6-3 to TRBJ2-3; D is unresolved. The CDR3 is made up of 12 amino acids. Deletions cut 5 bases from V and 6 bases from J, with 9 bases between. Germline CDR1 is MNHEY and CDR2 is SVGEGT. This CDR3 is CASSQATDTQYF. In DNA form, the CDR3 reads TGTGCCAGCAGTCAGGCAACCGATACGCAGTATTTT.

V and J are TRBV20-1 and TRBJ2-1, with 8 bases fitting TRBD2. Trimming took 3 bases from V and 4 from J; bases not matched to a gene: 8. CDR1 and CDR2 from the germline V gene are DFQATT and SNEGSKA (reference sequence). The CDR3 has 15 residues. This CDR3 reads CSASRGTSGYNEQFF. The CDR3 DNA sequence: TGCAGTGCTAGTCGGGGCACTAGCGGATACAATGAGCAGTTCTTC.

The chain has TRBV29-1 and TRBJ2-1; 7 bases match TRBD1. CDR3 size: 17 residues. The ends lost 2 bases at V and 0 bases at J; junction bases unmatched: 10. Germline V lookup: CDR1 SQVTM, CDR2 ANQGSEA. The CDR3 is CSVETTGLPTSYNEQFF. CDR3 nucleotide sequence: TGCAGCGTTGAAACGACAGGGCTGCCAACCTCCTACAATGAGCAGTTCTTC.

The chain links TRBV6-5 to TRBJ1-6; D is unclear. The V gene lost 0 bases and the J gene lost 11 bases, with 11 bases spanning the gap. The V gene's germline CDR1 is MNHEY and CDR2 SVGAGI. The CDR3 length is 14 residues. In DNA form, the CDR3 reads TGTGCCAGCAGTTACTCGAGGAGGCAAGCACCCCTCCACTTT. This codes for CASSYSRRQAPLHF.

This clone was observed a few times. The chain recombines TRBV5-4 with TRBJ2-3; 14 bases align to TRBD2. Germline CDR1 is SGHNT and CDR2 is YYREEE (reference sequence). The ends lost 3 bases at V and 6 bases at J; junction bases unmatched: 3. The CDR3 runs to 15 residues. This CDR3 reads CASSSGTSGSDTQYF. The CDR3 nucleotides are TGTGCCAGCAGCTCCGGGACTAGCGGGAGCGATACGCAGTATTTT.

The chain joins TRBV4-1 to TRBJ1-1, with 8 bases matching TRBD1. This CDR3 is 14 amino acids long. V was pared by 3 bases and J by 3 bases, with 3 bases of the junction left unmatched. Germline V gene data show CDR1 as MGHRA and CDR2 as YSYEKL. CDR3 nucleotides: TGCGCCAGCAGCCACGACAGGGGCGACACTGAAGCTTTCTTT. It specifies CASSHDRGDTEAFF.

The chain combines TRBV2 with TRBJ1-1, with a tentative D call TRBD1 (6 bases). This CDR3 is 12 amino acids long. The V gene lost 6 bases and the J gene lost 3 bases, with 8 bases spanning the gap. Per germline, CDR1 SNHLY and CDR2 FYNNEI. CDR3 coding DNA: TGTGCCAGCAGGAAGGGGGACACTGAAGCTTTCTTT. As protein: CASRKGDTEAFF.

The chain couples TRBV19 to TRBJ2-1; no clear D gene. V was shortened by 3 bases and J by 5 bases, with 8 bases between the two germline ends. This CDR3 region has 13 residues. Germline V CDR1 and CDR2: LNHDA, SQIVND (reference sequence). In nucleotides, the CDR3 is TGTGCCAGTAGTATCAGGAAGGACAATGAGCAGTTCTTC. This translates into CASSIRKDNEQFF.

V gene TRBV2 combines with J gene TRBJ1-6, with D perhaps matching TRBD1 (6 bases). Germline values: CDR1 SNHLY, CDR2 FYNNEI. Trimming pared 8 bases from V and 3 bases from J, leaving 17 bases between. The CDR3 sequence is 16 residues long. CDR3 region: CASLTGLGDYNSPLHF. CDR3 in DNA: TGTGCCAGCCTCACAGGGTTGGGGGACTATAATTCACCCCTCCACTTT.

The gene calls are TRBV28 and TRBJ2-1; 15 positions match TRBD2. The junction had 4 bases not matched to a gene; V was cut back by 9 bases and J by 7 bases. Germline V gives CDR1 MDHEN, CDR2 SYDVKM. The CDR3 consists of 14 residues. The CDR3 bases are TGTGCCAGTTTTGGGACTAGCGGGAGGAATGAGCAGTTCTTC. Its translation is CASFGTSGRNEQFF.

This chain uses TRBV7-2 with TRBJ2-3; possibly TRBD1 for D (5 bases). The CDR3 sequence is 13 residues long. The V end was cut by 2 bases, the J end by 5 bases, with 8 bases between. The germline CDR1 and CDR2 sequences are SGHTA and FQGNSA. This chain's CDR3 is CASSLQGEDTQYF. The CDR3 DNA sequence: TGTGCCAGCAGCTTACAGGGTGAAGATACGCAGTATTTT.

The J gene is TRBJ1-1, the V gene TRBV11-2; 11 bases agree with TRBD1. V shed 5 bases, J shed 11 bases, and the junction held 7 bases outside the gene matches. This CDR3 contains 13 residues. Looked up from germline, CDR1 is SGHAT and CDR2 is FQNNGV. CDR3 sequence: CASSPGQGARAFF. The CDR3 DNA is TGTGCCAGCAGCCCCGGACAGGGGGCGCGCGCTTTCTTT.

This rearrangement joins TRBV5-6 to TRBJ2-3; 9 bases map to TRBD2. Germline V CDR1 and CDR2: SGHDT, YYEEEE. The trim removed 3 bases at V and 5 bases at J, leaving 4 bases unmatched. This CDR3 has 14 residues. CDR3 bases: TGTGCCAGCAGCTCGAAGACTAGCGGAGATACGCAGTATTTT. Translated: CASSSKTSGDTQYF.

The V and J genes are TRBV10-3 and TRBJ2-1; TRBD2 agrees at 7 bases. The V gene end was trimmed by 6 bases and the J gene end by 2 bases; junction bases not matched to a gene: 7. The CDR3 has 15 residues. CDR1 and CDR2 from the germline V gene are ENHRY and SYGVKD. The CDR3 loop is CAIRDIAGPYNEQFF. Written as DNA, the CDR3 is TGTGCCATCAGGGATATAGCGGGCCCCTACAATGAGCAGTTCTTC.

V gene TRBV21-1 combines with J gene TRBJ2-1; the table's D gene call, TRBD2, was not cross checked with the DNA. TRBV21-1 is an annotated pseudogene. This CDR3 comprises 9 residues. The CDR3 here is CASGPRRFF. For the CDR3, the DNA is TGTGCCAGTGGCCCTAGACGGTTCTTC.

The rearrangement uses TRBV7-2 and TRBJ1-2; D may be TRBD1 (6 bases). With 1 base removed from V and 4 bases from J, the gap between germline ends came to 10 bases. This CDR3 comprises 14 residues. Germline-derived CDR1 and CDR2 are SGHTA and FQGNSA. The CDR3 spells CASSLVGTSYGYTF. The CDR3 region has the DNA TGTGCCAGCAGCTTAGTAGGGACAAGCTATGGCTACACCTTC.

This chain links TRBV4-1 with TRBJ2-7; 7 nucleotides agree with TRBD2. The germline gives CDR1 MGHRA, CDR2 YSYEKL. CDR3 length equals 16 residues. V was pared by 1 base and J by 5 bases, with 11 bases of the junction left unmatched. As DNA, the CDR3 is TGCGCCAGCAGCCAAGTCGTAGCGGGTGGCCTGAACGAGCAGTACTTC. This encodes CASSQVVAGGLNEQYF.

This chain connects TRBV23-1 to TRBJ2-2; D is unresolved. TRBV23-1 is noted as an ORF with a role that remains uncertain. The CDR3 has 11 amino acids. Trimming pared 7 bases from V and 9 bases from J, leaving 9 bases between. The CDR3 coding sequence is TGCGCCAGCACGTCTGGCCGGGAGCTGTTTTTT. Translated, it gives CASTSGRELFF.

This clone has only a few counts. This chain uses TRBV5-1 with TRBJ2-2; 12 positions agree with TRBD2. Per the germline V gene, CDR1 is SGHRS and CDR2 is YFSETQ. There are 16 residues in the CDR3. J gave up 5 bases and V 6 bases, and 8 bases lay outside the gene matches. CDR3 nucleotide sequence: TGCGCCAGCACGGTACTAGCGGGAGGACGTACCGGGGAGCTGTTTTTT. Translating it yields CASTVLAGGRTGELFF.

The V call is TRBV15, the J call TRBJ2-7; D might be TRBD2 (5 bases). Trimming shortened V by 1 base and J by 3 bases, and 16 bases separated the two germline ends. This CDR3 has 16 amino acids. Per germline, CDR1 LNHNV and CDR2 YYDKDF (reference sequence). CDR3 nucleotides: TGTGCCACCAGCAGAGGGAGCGGCGCAGGAAGCTACGAGCAGTACTTC. It specifies CATSRGSGAGSYEQYF.

The chain recombines TRBV5-8 with TRBJ1-5; 7 positions agree with TRBD1. CDR3 length equals 15 residues. Germline V gene sequence: CDR1 SGHTS, CDR2 YDEGEE. J gave up 6 bases and V 4 bases, and 10 bases lay outside the gene matches. CDR3 residues: CASSPATGKFQPQHF. DNA for the CDR3: TGTGCCAGCAGCCCAGCGACAGGGAAGTTTCAGCCCCAGCATTTT.

This chain uses TRBV5-1 with TRBJ2-3; unclear D gene. The CDR3 covers 15 residues. The V gene's germline CDR1 is SGHRS and CDR2 YFSETQ. The ends were cut back, 0 bases at V and 0 bases at J, with 8 bases in the middle. The CDR3 nucleotides read TGCGCCAGCAGCTTGGCCGTCCCTAGCACAGATACGCAGTATTTT. Protein product: CASSLAVPSTDTQYF.

This clone is a singleton in its sample. The CDR3 DNA sequence: TGTGCCAGCGCCGACTCCCACTTTGTCTACACCTTC. This sequence encodes CASADSHFVYTF. The chain couples TRBV27 to TRBJ1-2; D gene unclear. Germline V gene data show CDR1 as MNHEY and CDR2 as SMNVEV (reference sequence). The CDR3 has 12 amino acids. The ends were cut back, 8 bases at V and 10 bases at J, with 17 bases in the middle.

This sequence joins TRBV10-2 and TRBJ1-3, with 9 bases that match TRBD1. In germline, CDR1 is WSHSY, CDR2 SAAADI. J was trimmed by 0 bases and V by 6 bases; bases with no gene match: 6. The CDR3 has 16 residues. The CDR3 DNA reads TGCGCCAGCAGGGGGACAGGGCGCCTCTCTGGAAACACCATATATTTT. This translates into CASRGTGRLSGNTIYF.

The genes are TRBV10-3 and TRBJ2-1, with a tentative D call TRBD1 (6 bases). CDR1 is ENHRY and CDR2 is SYGVKD in the germline V gene. Trimming removed 4 bases at V and 7 bases at J, with 11 bases between. This CDR3 comprises 13 residues. The DNA for the CDR3 is TGTGCCATCAGTGGTTCCACAGGGAATGAGCAGTTCTTC. Translating it yields CAISGSTGNEQFF.

V gene TRBV5-4 combines with J gene TRBJ1-6; maybe TRBD1 (6 bases). The germline V gene has CDR1 SGHNT and CDR2 YYREEE (reference sequence). V lost 1 base, J lost 7 bases, and 12 bases lay in between. The CDR3 is 15 amino acids. CDR3: CASSLQGSGNSPLHF. CDR3 coding DNA: TGTGCCAGCAGCTTGCAGGGGTCGGGGAATTCACCCCTCCACTTT.

V usage is TRBV3-1 (or the pseudogene TRBV3-2) and J usage is TRBJ2-3; D remains ambiguous. The CDR3 is made up of 14 amino acids. Trimming removed 2 bases at V and 6 bases at J, with 12 bases between. The germline gives CDR1 LGHDT, CDR2 YNNKEL (reference sequence). CDR3: CASSQISVVDTQYF. CDR3 nucleotides: TGTGCCAGCAGCCAAATCTCTGTCGTGGATACGCAGTATTTT.

The rearrangement links TRBV2 to TRBJ2-7; tentative D call: TRBD1 (6 bases). Between the trimmed V and J ends, which lost 8 bases and 4 bases, there was a span of 21 bases. Germline V lookup: CDR1 SNHLY, CDR2 FYNNEI. CDR3 length: 15 residues. CDR3 region: CASGLKQGTRYEQYF. The CDR3 DNA reads TGTGCCAGCGGCCTTAAACAGGGTACTAGGTACGAGCAGTACTTC. Full variable domain (remainder filled in from reference TRBV2 and TRBJ2-7): EPEVTQTPSHQVTQMGQEVILRCVPISNHLYFYWYRQILGQKVEFLVSFYNNEISEKSEIFDDQFSVERPDGSNFTLKIRSTKLEDSAMYFCASGLKQGTRYEQYFGPGTRLTVT.

The gene calls are TRBV27 and TRBJ2-6, with D unresolved. The CDR3 extends over 15 amino acids. Trimming removed 7 bases from V and 0 bases from J, with 10 bases in between. Germline V CDR1 and CDR2: MNHEY, SMNVEV (reference sequence). In nucleotides, the CDR3 is TGTGCCAGCACCCTTGACTTCTCTGGGGCCAACGTCCTGACTTTC. It yields the protein CASTLDFSGANVLTF.

DNA for the CDR3: TGTGCCAGTAGTTACTGGGACAGGCCACAATATGGCTACACCTTC. This codes for CASSYWDRPQYGYTF. The rearrangement links TRBV19 to TRBJ1-2; the match to TRBD1 covers 8 bases. This CDR3 is 15 amino acids long. CDR1 and CDR2 (germline): LNHDA, SQIVND (reference sequence). Trimming removed 5 bases from V and 5 bases from J; junction bases left unmatched: 10.